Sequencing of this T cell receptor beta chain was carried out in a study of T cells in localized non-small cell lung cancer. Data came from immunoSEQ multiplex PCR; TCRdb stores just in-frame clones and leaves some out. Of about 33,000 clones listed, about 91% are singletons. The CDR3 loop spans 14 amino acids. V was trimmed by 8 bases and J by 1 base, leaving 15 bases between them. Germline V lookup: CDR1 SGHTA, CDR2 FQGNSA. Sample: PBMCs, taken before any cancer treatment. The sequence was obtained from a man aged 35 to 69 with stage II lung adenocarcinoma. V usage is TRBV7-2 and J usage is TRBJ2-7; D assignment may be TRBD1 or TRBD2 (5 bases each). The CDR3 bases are TGTGCCAGCGGTCCCGGGGACCCTTCCTACGAGCAGTACTTC. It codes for CASGPGDPSYEQYF.